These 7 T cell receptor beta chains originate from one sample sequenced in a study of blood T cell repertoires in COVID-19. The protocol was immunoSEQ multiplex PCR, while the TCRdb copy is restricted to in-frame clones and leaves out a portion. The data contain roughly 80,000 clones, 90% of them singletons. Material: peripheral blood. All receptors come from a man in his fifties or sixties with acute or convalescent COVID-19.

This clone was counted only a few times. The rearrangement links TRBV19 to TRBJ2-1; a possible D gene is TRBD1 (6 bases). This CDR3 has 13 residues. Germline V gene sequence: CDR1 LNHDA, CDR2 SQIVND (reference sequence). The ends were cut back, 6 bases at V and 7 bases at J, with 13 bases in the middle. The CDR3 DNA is TGTGCCAGTAGCCAGGGGATGCGGAATGAGCAGTTCTTC. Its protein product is CASSQGMRNEQFF.

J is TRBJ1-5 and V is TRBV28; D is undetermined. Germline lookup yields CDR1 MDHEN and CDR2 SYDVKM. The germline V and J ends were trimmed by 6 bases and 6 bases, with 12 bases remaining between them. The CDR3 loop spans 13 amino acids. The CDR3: CASSPLGTQPQHF. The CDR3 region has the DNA TGTGCCAGCAGCCCGCTGGGCACTCAGCCCCAGCATTTT.

CDR3 DNA sequence: TGTGCCTGGAGTGCAGGGTACGCTGAAGCTTTCTTT. Its translation is CAWSAGYAEAFF. The J gene is TRBJ1-1, the V gene TRBV30; D is perhaps TRBD1 (5 bases). In germline, CDR1 is GTSNPN, CDR2 SVGIG (reference sequence). The V and J ends lost 1 base and 6 bases respectively, with 9 bases between them. This CDR3 contains 12 residues.

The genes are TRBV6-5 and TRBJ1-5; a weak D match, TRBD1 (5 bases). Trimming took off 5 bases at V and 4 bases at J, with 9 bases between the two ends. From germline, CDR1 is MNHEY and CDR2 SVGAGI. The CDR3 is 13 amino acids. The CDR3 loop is CASSSGGNQPQHF. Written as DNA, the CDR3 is TGTGCCAGCAGTAGTGGGGGGAATCAGCCCCAGCATTTT.

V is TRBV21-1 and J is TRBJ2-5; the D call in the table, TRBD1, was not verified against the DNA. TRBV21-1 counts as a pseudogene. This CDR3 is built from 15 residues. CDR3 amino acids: CASSKFNRGLETQYF. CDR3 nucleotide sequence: TGTGCCAGCAGCAAATTCAACAGGGGGCTCGAGACCCAGTACTTC.

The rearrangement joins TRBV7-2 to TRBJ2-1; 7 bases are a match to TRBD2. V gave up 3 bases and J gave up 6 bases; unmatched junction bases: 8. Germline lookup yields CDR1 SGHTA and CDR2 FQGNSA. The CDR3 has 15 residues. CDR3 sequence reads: CASSFIAGEFNEQFF. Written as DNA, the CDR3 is TGTGCCAGCAGCTTCATCGCGGGAGAGTTCAATGAGCAGTTCTTC.

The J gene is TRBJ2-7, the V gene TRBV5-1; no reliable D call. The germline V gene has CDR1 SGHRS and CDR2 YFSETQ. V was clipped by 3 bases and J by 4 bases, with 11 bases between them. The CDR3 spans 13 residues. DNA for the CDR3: TGCGCCAGCAGCTCTGCCCCTACGTACGAGCAGTACTTC. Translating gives CASSSAPTYEQYF.